Following are 7 T cell receptor beta chains from one sample sequenced in a study of cytomegalovirus exposure and HLA in healthy donors. The PCR had 60 Vbeta and 13 Jbeta primers. Sequenced by immunoSEQ multiplex PCR; TCRdb stores in-frame clones only, minus some. The sample includes about 270,000 clones, about 66% of them seen just once. The sample comprised PBMCs. These receptors all stem from a female donor in good health and CMV-seronegative.

This clone appeared once. The chain employs TRBV6-1 and TRBJ2-5; 7 bases are a match to TRBD2. Germline V CDR1 and CDR2: MNHNS, SASEGT. This CDR3 is built from 12 residues. J was trimmed by 4 bases and V by 7 bases; bases with no gene match: 3. In DNA form, the CDR3 reads TGTGCCAGCAACGGCGGGGGAGAGACCCAGTACTTC. This gives the protein CASNGGGETQYF.

V is TRBV28 and J is TRBJ1-2, with a tentative D call TRBD1 (6 bases). Looked up from germline, CDR1 is MDHEN and CDR2 is SYDVKM. V was shortened by 10 bases and J by 3 bases, with 15 bases between the two germline ends. This CDR3 has 13 amino acids. The CDR3 DNA follows: TGTGCCATCCGAGACAGGTTTGACTATGGCTACACCTTC. Translating gives CAIRDRFDYGYTF.

V is TRBV29-1 and J is TRBJ2-2, with 13 bases lining up with TRBD2. V trimming: 4 bases; J trimming: 7 bases; junction bases outside the gene matches: 3. Germline CDR1 and CDR2: SQVTM and ANQGSEA. The CDR3 runs to 14 residues. The CDR3 sequence is CSVVLAGGSGELFF. CDR3 in DNA: TGCAGCGTTGTACTAGCGGGAGGGAGCGGGGAGCTGTTTTTT.

This clone is a singleton in its sample. The chain joins TRBV27 to TRBJ2-1; 9 nucleotides match TRBD2. The CDR3 has 17 residues. Germline loops: CDR1 MNHEY, CDR2 SMNVEV (reference sequence). V lost 4 bases and J lost 8; bases outside the gene matches: 15. Here the CDR3 reads CASSSTPVGTSFYEQFF. The DNA for the CDR3 is TGTGCCAGCAGTTCGACGCCCGTCGGGACTAGCTTCTATGAGCAGTTCTTC.

The V gene is TRBV5-6, the J gene TRBJ2-3; D might be TRBD2 (5 bases). The ends were cut back, 3 bases at V and 3 bases at J, with 14 bases in the middle. Germline V gene data show CDR1 as SGHDT and CDR2 as YYEEEE. CDR3 size: 15 residues. The CDR3 is CASSYPGTKTDTQYF. CDR3 bases: TGTGCCAGCAGCTACCCGGGAACAAAAACAGATACGCAGTATTTT.

The CDR3: CASSRGVAGGKETQYF. DNA of the CDR3: TGTGCCAGCAGCCGTGGAGTGGCGGGAGGGAAAGAGACCCAGTACTTC. This chain joins TRBV27 and TRBJ2-5, with 9 bases that match TRBD2. V was clipped by 6 bases and J by 3 bases; unmatched bases: 11. The germline V gene encodes CDR1 MNHEY and CDR2 SMNVEV (reference sequence). This CDR3 is built from 16 residues.

This clone was counted between two and nine times. The sample has other DNA sequences that encode this CDR3 too. The chain has TRBV6-5 and TRBJ2-7, with D possibly matching TRBD2 (5 bases). Deletions cut 0 bases from V and 4 bases from J, with 7 bases between. Germline CDR1 and CDR2: MNHEY and SVGAGI. The CDR3 runs 13 residues. CDR3 protein: CASSYSRGYEQYF. CDR3 in DNA: TGTGCCAGCAGTTACTCGAGAGGGTACGAGCAGTACTTC.